The 19 T cell receptor beta chains given below trace back to one sample, sequenced in a study of CD8 T cells in Susac syndrome. RNA in amounts of about 0.5 to 1 ug was reverse transcribed with random hexamers. TCRdb independently ran MiXCR on the immunoSEQ multiplex PCR reads; one entry per CDR3 protein. The table has around 95,000 distinct CDR3 sequences, roughly 96% seen once. The sample was CD8+ T cells from PBMCs. The receptors here all came from a human donor with Susac syndrome.

This rearrangement joins TRBV6-4 to TRBJ2-1; D is ambiguous. CDR1 is MRHNA, CDR2 SNTAGT, per germline. Trimming left V 0 bases short and J 6 bases short, with 9 bases between. There are 14 residues in the CDR3. CDR3 loop: CASSDSESSNEQFF. CDR3 in DNA: TGTGCCAGCAGTGACTCAGAATCCAGCAATGAGCAGTTCTTC.

V and J are TRBV20-1 and TRBJ2-1; 8 bases are a match to TRBD2. The germline CDR1 and CDR2 sequences are DFQATT and SNEGSKA (reference sequence). Unmatched junction bases numbered 7, after V lost 6 bases and J lost 3 bases. The CDR3 has 14 residues. Here the CDR3 reads CSARSGGDYNEQFF. CDR3 coding DNA: TGCAGTGCCCGAAGCGGGGGCGACTACAATGAGCAGTTCTTC.

In this sample, this clonotype turned up once. This chain connects TRBV27 to TRBJ2-7; TRBD2 matches at 7 bases. The CDR3 spans 12 residues. With V trimmed by 10 bases and J by 6 bases, 9 bases remained unmatched. Germline CDR1 is MNHEY and CDR2 is SMNVEV (reference sequence). For the CDR3, the DNA is TGTGCCACCAGACCCCCGGGAGGCGAGCAGTACTTC. Translated, it gives CATRPPGGEQYF.

The chain employs TRBV6-5 and TRBJ2-7, with TRBD2 matching 8 bases. Trimming removed 0 bases from V and 12 bases from J; junction bases left unmatched: 13. This CDR3 comprises 15 residues. Germline lookup yields CDR1 MNHEY and CDR2 SVGAGI. CDR3 region: CASSYSISGRGWLYF. The CDR3 DNA reads as TGTGCCAGCAGTTACTCGATAAGCGGGAGAGGGTGGCTGTACTTC.

J is TRBJ2-7 and V is TRBV3-1, with TRBD1 matching over 8 bases. Germline V gene sequence: CDR1 LGHDT, CDR2 YNNKEL (reference sequence). J lost 3 bases, V lost 3 bases, and 7 bases had no gene match. This CDR3 has 15 amino acids. The CDR3 DNA is TGTGCCAGCAGCCATGGCCCAGGGGGCGGCTACGAGCAGTACTTC. The encoded protein is CASSHGPGGGYEQYF.

The V gene is TRBV2, the J gene TRBJ2-1, with 11 bases matching TRBD2. Germline lookup yields CDR1 SNHLY and CDR2 FYNNEI. The CDR3 length is 14 residues. With 6 bases clipped from V and 4 bases from J, the junction kept 2 bases outside the gene matches. CDR3: CASRGTSGYNEQFF. As DNA, the CDR3 is TGTGCCAGCAGAGGGACTAGCGGATACAATGAGCAGTTCTTC.

CDR3 loop: CASSSRYTGELFF. The CDR3 DNA reads TGTGCCAGCAGCTCTAGGTACACCGGGGAGCTGTTTTTT. The V and J genes are TRBV7-9 and TRBJ2-2; D remains unclear. There are 13 residues in the CDR3. V was shortened by 4 bases and J by 3 bases, with 6 bases between the two germline ends. Germline lookup yields CDR1 SEHNR and CDR2 FQNEAQ (reference sequence).

The chain employs TRBV5-4 and TRBJ2-1; D gene ambiguous. V lost 4 bases, J lost 8 bases, and 13 bases lay in between. CDR1 is SGHNT and CDR2 is YYREEE in the germline V gene (reference sequence). The CDR3 is made up of 13 amino acids. As DNA, the CDR3 is TGTGCCAGCAGCGTGCCACCCTTGGATGAGCAGTTCTTC. This sequence encodes CASSVPPLDEQFF.

The rearrangement links TRBV18 to TRBJ2-1; D is possibly TRBD2 (5 bases). V lost 4 bases, J lost 5 bases, and 15 bases lay in between. Germline CDR1 and CDR2: KGHSH and LQKENI. This CDR3 has 15 amino acids. CDR3 region: CASSQLNGVDNEQFF. CDR3 sequence (DNA): TGTGCCAGCTCACAACTAAACGGGGTGGACAATGAGCAGTTCTTC.

The chain recombines TRBV6-6 with TRBJ2-2; D not resolved. The CDR3 runs to 11 residues. The ends were cut back, 8 bases at V and 5 bases at J, with 6 bases in the middle. Germline lookup yields CDR1 MNHNY and CDR2 SVGAGI (reference sequence). CDR3 amino acids: CASSETGELFF. The CDR3 DNA is TGTGCCAGCTCCGAGACCGGGGAGCTGTTTTTT.

The rearrangement joins TRBV2 to TRBJ1-1; D call uncertain. The V end was cut by 7 bases, the J end by 1 base, with 10 bases between. CDR3 length equals 13 residues. Germline lookup yields CDR1 SNHLY and CDR2 FYNNEI. CDR3 coding DNA: TGTGCCAGCATTCTCGGACCGAACACTGAAGCTTTCTTT. Its protein product is CASILGPNTEAFF. Filled out from reference TRBV2 and TRBJ1-1, the complete variable domain reads EPEVTQTPSHQVTQMGQEVILRCVPISNHLYFYWYRQILGQKVEFLVSFYNNEISEKSEIFDDQFSVERPDGSNFTLKIRSTKLEDSAMYFCASILGPNTEAFFGQGTRLTVV.

The chain uses TRBV12-5 and TRBJ2-5; 8 nucleotides line up with TRBD2. V was clipped by 5 bases and J by 1 base; unmatched bases: 9. CDR1 and CDR2 from the germline V gene are LGHNT and FRNRAP. This CDR3 comprises 16 residues. In DNA, the CDR3 is TGTGCTAGTGGTCCTCCCGGCGGGGGGTTCCAAGAGACCCAGTACTTC. This gives the protein CASGPPGGGFQETQYF.

The chain joins TRBV27 to TRBJ2-2; TRBD1 agrees at 7 bases. Germline V lookup: CDR1 MNHEY, CDR2 SMNVEV (reference sequence). The CDR3 runs to 15 residues. Trimming cost V 4 bases and J 6 bases; bases outside gene matches: 8. The CDR3 DNA reads as TGTGCCAGCAGTTCGGACAGGAAAGCATCCGGGGAGCTGTTTTTT. Translating it yields CASSSDRKASGELFF.

J is TRBJ1-1 and V is TRBV29-1, with a weak D call TRBD1 (5 bases). V dropped 4 bases and J dropped 2 bases, with 11 bases sitting between them. This CDR3 is 13 amino acids long. Looked up from germline, CDR1 is SQVTM and CDR2 is ANQGSEA. CDR3 bases: TGCAGCGTTGTCACGGGGCTAAACACTGAAGCTTTCTTT. Amino acid sequence: CSVVTGLNTEAFF.

This clonotype appeared once. The CDR3 spells CASSPDRGSDEAFF. The CDR3 coding sequence is TGTGCCAGCTCACCCGACAGGGGAAGTGATGAAGCTTTCTTT. This rearrangement joins TRBV18 to TRBJ1-1; 8 bases map to TRBD1. The V segment lost 3 bases and the J segment 7 bases; nucleotides outside the gene matches: 7. Germline V gives CDR1 KGHSH, CDR2 LQKENI. This CDR3 is 14 amino acids long. The whole variable domain, filled in from reference TRBV18 and TRBJ1-1, reads NAGVMQNPRHLVRRRGQEARLRCSPMKGHSHVYWYRQLPEEGLKFMVYLQKENIIDESGMPKERFSAEFPKEGPSILRIQQVVRGDSAAYFCASSPDRGSDEAFFGQGTRLTVV.

The chain uses TRBV7-9 and TRBJ1-2, with D possibly being TRBD1 (5 bases). V lost 4 bases and J 8 bases, leaving 17 bases between the germline ends. CDR1 is SEHNR, CDR2 FQNEAQ, per germline (reference sequence). This CDR3 is 14 amino acids long. The CDR3 region is CASSSGGATGGYTF. The CDR3 DNA reads as TGTGCCAGCAGCTCAGGAGGGGCAACCGGCGGCTACACCTTC.

This rearrangement joins TRBV29-1 to TRBJ1-1; 10 bases align to TRBD1. J gave up 11 bases and V 7 bases, and 10 bases lay outside the gene matches. CDR3 size: 12 residues. From germline, CDR1 is SQVTM and CDR2 ANQGSEA. The CDR3: CSGLDRGRGAFF. In DNA form, the CDR3 reads TGCAGCGGCCTAGACAGGGGGCGCGGGGCTTTCTTT.

V is TRBV27 and J is TRBJ2-5; D ambiguous. V gave up 6 bases and J gave up 3 bases, with 8 bases separating them. Per the germline V gene, CDR1 is MNHEY and CDR2 is SMNVEV (reference sequence). This CDR3 is built from 12 residues. The CDR3 sequence is CASSGQKETQYF. The CDR3 DNA follows: TGTGCCAGCAGCGGGCAGAAAGAGACCCAGTACTTC.

This clonotype was counted only a few times. The gene calls are TRBV27 and TRBJ1-1; D not resolved. CDR3 length: 13 residues. V dropped 2 bases and J dropped 1 base, with 5 bases sitting between them. Germline V lookup: CDR1 MNHEY, CDR2 SMNVEV (reference sequence). CDR3 residues: CASSLGQNTEAFF. The CDR3 DNA reads as TGTGCCAGCAGTTTAGGGCAGAACACTGAAGCTTTCTTT.